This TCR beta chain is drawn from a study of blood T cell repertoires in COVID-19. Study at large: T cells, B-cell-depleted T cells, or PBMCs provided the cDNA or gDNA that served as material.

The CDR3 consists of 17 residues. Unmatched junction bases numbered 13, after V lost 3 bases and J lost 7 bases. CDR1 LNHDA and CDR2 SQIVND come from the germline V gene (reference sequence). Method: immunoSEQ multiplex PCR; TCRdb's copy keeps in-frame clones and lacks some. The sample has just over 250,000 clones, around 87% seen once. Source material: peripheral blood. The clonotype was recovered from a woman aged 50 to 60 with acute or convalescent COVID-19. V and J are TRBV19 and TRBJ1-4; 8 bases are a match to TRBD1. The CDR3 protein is CASSIKGRGTGGEKLFF. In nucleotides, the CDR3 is TGTGCCAGTAGTATTAAAGGTCGGGGGACAGGAGGTGAAAAACTGTTTTTT.